A selection of T cell receptor beta chains follows, all from one sample in a study of blood T cell repertoires in COVID-19. Some clones are missing from TCRdb's copy, which holds only in-frame ones; the method was immunoSEQ multiplex PCR. The sample includes around 64,000 clones, about 90% of them seen just once. The sequencing input was peripheral blood. These receptors all come from an older man in a cohort sampled during active COVID-19. Each CDR3 is given with its conserved first and last residue. D genes are given only for firm matches. A clone size is listed for some rows: how often the clone was seen (once, few, many), or a class if it is expanded.

D gene	V gene	J gene	clone size	CDR3 protein	CDR3 DNA
TRBD2	TRBV3-1/TRBV3-2	TRBJ2-7	-	CASSQDRTSGSSLTYEQYF	TGTGCCAGCAGCCAAGATCGTACTAGCGGGAGTTCCCTCACCTACGAGCAGTACTTC
TRBD2	TRBV10-1	TRBJ2-1	-	CASSLGTSGPYNEQFF	TGCGCCAGCAGCCTCGGGACTAGCGGGCCTTACAATGAGCAGTTCTTC
-	TRBV10-2	TRBJ1-5	-	CASSESPGNSNQPQHF	TGCGCCAGCAGTGAGTCTCCAGGGAATAGCAATCAGCCCCAGCATTTT
TRBD1	TRBV28	TRBJ1-6	-	CASTEGTGLNSPLHF	TGTGCCAGCACCGAGGGGACAGGGCTTAATTCACCCCTCCACTTT
-	TRBV10-3	TRBJ1-5	-	CAISESTVEPQHF	TGTGCCATCAGTGAGTCCACAGTGGAGCCCCAGCATTTT
-	TRBV11-3	TRBJ1-1	-	CASSLDHRREPFF	TGTGCCAGCAGCTTAGATCATCGCAGGGAACCTTTCTTT
TRBD2	TRBV19	TRBJ2-1	-	CASSIMASGGADGEQFF	TGTGCCAGTAGTATAATGGCTAGCGGGGGGGCCGACGGGGAGCAGTTCTTC
-	TRBV19	TRBJ1-5	few	CASNPGNYQPQHF	TGTGCCAGTAACCCGGGGAATTATCAGCCCCAGCATTTT
-	TRBV11-2	TRBJ2-7	-	CASSLADEQYF	TGTGCCAGCAGCTTAGCGGACGAGCAGTACTTC
-	TRBV7-9	TRBJ1-5	few	CASSYQGVYSNQPQHF	TGTGCCAGCAGCTACCAGGGCGTCTATAGCAATCAGCCCCAGCATTTT
TRBD1	TRBV7-9	TRBJ1-6	few	CASSLSPDRASPLHF	TGTGCCAGCAGCTTATCCCCGGACAGGGCTTCACCCCTCCACTTT
TRBD1	TRBV19	TRBJ1-5	-	CASSIEGHRGSNQPQHF	TGTGCCAGTAGTATAGAGGGGCACAGGGGATCGAATCAGCCCCAGCATTTT
-	TRBV11-2	TRBJ2-5	-	CASSLGPGQETQYF	TGTGCCAGCAGCTTAGGGCCAGGACAAGAGACCCAGTACTTC
TRBD1	TRBV10-3	TRBJ1-1	-	CAIRGTGGETEAFF	TGTGCCATCAGAGGGACAGGGGGGGAAACTGAAGCTTTCTTT
-	TRBV7-3	TRBJ2-2	-	CASSYQQGPGELFF	TGTGCCAGCAGCTACCAACAGGGCCCCGGGGAGCTGTTTTTT
-	TRBV28	TRBJ2-5	-	CASSVGQQETQYF	TGTGCCAGCAGTGTCGGACAGCAAGAGACCCAGTACTTC
TRBD1	TRBV6-2/TRBV6-3	TRBJ1-6	-	CASSQQTGGNSPLHF	TGTGCCAGCAGTCAGCAGACAGGGGGTAATTCACCCCTCCACTTT